The following is a T cell receptor (beta chain) sequence with its context. This clonotype was seen a single time. There is no known antigen for this receptor. This may be a read error: a much more frequent sequence differs by one nucleotide. Libraries were prepared through multiplex PCR. These reads were obtained on an Illumina HiSeq 4000. CDR3 regions were amplified by Arm-PCR with iRepertoire HTBI primers to construct TCR beta libraries. PCR products were gel purified before sequencing. On the study's bioinformatics: A total of some 65 TRBV and under 15 TRBJ segments were identified across samples and were used for gene usage analysis of CDR3 amino acid clonotypes. Filtered high-quality paired reads were merged into contigs using COPE and FqMerger. BLAST was used to align contigs to IMGT TRBV, TRBD and TRBJ reference genes, and CDR3 was defined according to IMGT. Highly expanded clones were defined as clonotypes with a frequency above 0.1%. Repertoire diversity was measured by Shannon entropy, and V-J evenness by the Gini coefficient. Public clonotypes were defined as clonotypes shared by more than one individual. TCRdb redid the processing of the public reads, applying fastp at Q25 and MiXCR, and retained in-frame beta chains. Identical CDR3 proteins give one entry, which carries the most common genes and DNA. The V and J calls reflect TCRdb's pipeline rather than the authors' work. This sample gives about 330,000 distinct CDR3 sequences in total; 15% to 20% of them show up just once. 20% of the sample is taken by the ten largest.

In light of the paper, this sample's time point label describes: newly diagnosed GD, antithyroid drugs for less than 3 months. For both TCR sequencing and RNA sequencing, RNA was extracted from PBMCs in TRIzol. The diagnosis of Graves' disease was made according to American Thyroid Association guidelines. Patients were recruited from an endocrinology department in Xi'an, China. From each patient, around 8.3 milliliters of peripheral blood was collected into an EDTA anticoagulant tube. PBMCs were isolated by Ficoll Paque Plus density gradient separation without further T cell sorting. An Agilent 2100 Bioanalyzer and agarose gel were used to check RNA quality, while a NanoDrop 2000 measured RNA concentration. The germline V gene (reference sequence) specifies LGHDT as CDR1 and YNNKEL as CDR2. From its cysteine to its phenylalanine, the CDR3 spans 17 amino acids. Of the read, only the CDR3 DNA is kept; its 51 bases are in frame from base 1.

The sample belongs to a study of regulatory T cells in long-lasting Graves disease (dated by TCRdb to the early 2020s). About the investigation overall: Antithyroid drugs had been taken for less than 3 months by newly diagnosed Graves' disease patients. The study was conducted in China and was registered as a clinical trial. A total of around 35 samples underwent TCR sequencing: about 13 from persistent and roughly 20 from newly diagnosed Graves' disease patients. Persistent Graves' disease patients were compared with newly diagnosed Graves' disease patients by peripheral blood TCR sequencing and RNA sequencing.

Paper-wide results and their limitations: The authors acknowledged the small sample size as a limitation that may reduce accuracy. A larger number of public clonotypes was shared among persistent patients (approximately 3,000) than among newly diagnosed patients (roughly 970). Persistent Graves' disease patients showed lower TCR Shannon entropy and fewer highly expanded clones than newly diagnosed patients, suggesting clonal expansion. Sequencing and analysis were limited to the TCR beta chain. The study examined only peripheral blood because the primary lesion, thyroid tissue, could not be accessed. Preferential use of TRBV28, TRBJ1-2 and TRBJ2-5 was observed in persistent disease, whereas TRBV20-1 and TRBJ2-1 were favored in newly diagnosed disease.

These same records also appear under a second study, on T cells in Graves' hyperthyroidism and ophthalmopathy. The other study reports the following: Stable Graves' hyperthyroidism was defined as the absence of progression to ophthalmopathy over 18 months of follow-up. The hyperthyroidism patients were between 18 and 65 years old and newly diagnosed, with a disease duration of less than 2 months. Exclusion was applied to patients with uncontrolled infections, other autoimmune diseases, pregnancy or lactation. Diagnoses were established on the basis of clinical symptoms, serum thyroxine and TRAb, thyroid ultrasound, and orbital computed tomography. The first round of RT-PCR for the TCR CDR3 was performed with the HTBI primer set and the Qiagen OneStep RT-PCR kit. Most expanded thyroid clonotypes (frequency above 0.001) were also detected in blood, suggesting blood repertoires may reflect thyroid immune responses. In cross-validation, a model built on a 13 V-J signature told ophthalmopathy apart from stable hyperthyroidism with approximately 90% sensitivity and 81% to 82% specificity, and in testing the same model reached 80%/75%. During validation, the model predicted progression to ophthalmopathy a median of approximately six months ahead of onset, with around 65% sensitivity and under 85% specificity. TCR V-J signatures able to tell the groups apart were searched for in a discovery cohort of 100 or so patients, of whom fewer than 45 had Graves' ophthalmopathy and about 60 had stable Graves' hyperthyroidism. An independent validation cohort of 18 to 20 hyperthyroidism patients and 17 patients who later progressed to ophthalmopathy tested prospective prediction of ophthalmopathy. The 100 discovery patients were randomly divided into training and test sets at a 7:3 ratio. The study also compared thyroid tissue and blood T-cell repertoires from roughly six Graves' hyperthyroidism patients. After sampling, hyperthyroidism patients received methimazole starting at 30 mg daily, and ophthalmopathy patients received high-dose intravenous methylprednisolone. A second multiplex PCR round built the libraries, followed by size selection and purification. Libraries were sequenced paired-end with 100 bp reads on an Illumina HiSeq2000. SOAPnuke was used to process the raw data, with reads discarded if the reads contained adapters or uncalled bases, had a mean Phred below 15, or lacked an exact constant-primer or identifier match. COPE v1.2.5 was used to merge high-quality paired reads, and clonotypes were defined as unique nucleotide sequences. MiTCR v1.1 was used to align clonotypes to the IMGT TRBV, TRBD and TRBJ reference segments. The analysis included only V-J combinations with a frequency above 0.0001, which together covered over 98% of the repertoires. The TCS score was defined as F50 (clonal expansion) divided by E x V (chaos), with BLOSUM62-based TCRdist calculated between CDR3 peptides within each V-J. Welch's t-statistics and random forest reduced around 510 V-J features to around 14, which were used in a naive Bayes classifier (R e1071). No statistical method was used to set the sample size in advance, and investigators knew the group allocation. The paper describes TCR Vbeta CDR3 sequencing of about 140 peripheral blood samples, made up of 43 ophthalmopathy patients, approximately 73 hyperthyroidism patients and 17 progressor patients.

Source: peripheral blood mononuclear cells (PBMCs), taken at new diagnosis, from a patient treated with antithyroid drugs. The receptor comes from a woman in her late teens or twenties with Graves disease. Donor details come from another sample of the same person, matched by shared clones. The chain links TRBV3-1 with TRBJ2-7; TRBD1 fits 9 bases in the junction. The CDR3 protein: CASSQGGFLGQGYKQYF. The nucleotide sequence is given as TGTGCCAGCAGCCAAGGAGGATTTTTGGGACAGGGCTACAAGCAGTACTTC.